This TCR beta chain was sequenced for a study of shared clonotypes between healthy human individuals (dated by TCRdb to 2020 to 2022). A note on the overall study: A few men and two women, aged 18 to 49 years, made up the cohort. For each donor, three plates each were used for CD4 naive and CD4 memory, two plates were used for CD8 naive, and one plate was used for CD8 memory. The study deeply sequenced blood TCR repertoires of about 5 healthy adults to estimate repertoire size and the extent of clonotype sharing between individuals. Libraries were prepared and TCR repertoires were sequenced by different laboratories using diverse techniques, in order to increase sequencing depth and limit assay-specific biases. Per donor, leukapheresis produced somewhere between about 0.94 and 9.5 billion PBMCs. Findings and caveats that apply to the study as a whole: Larger estimated clonotype richness was generally found for naive subsets than for memory subsets. When a few donors were compared, the shared fraction of clonotypes was about 5.4% for naive CD4, 3.5% for naive CD8, 2% to 2.5% for memory CD4, and 0.4% for memory CD8. Because the study included only a small number of donors, the genetic and exposure-history diversity represented was limited. Sampling was limited to blood, and TCR repertoires in tissue likely differ from TCR repertoires in blood. Higher generation probabilities were observed for clonotypes shared by all four sorted-subset donors than for non-shared clonotypes. Pairwise subsampling indicated that sequencing depth was expected to affect the degree of clonotype sharing among donors. Even with the large sequencing depth, rarefaction of the sorted-subset datasets indicated that sequencing was incomplete.

In the case of this clone: The target of this receptor is not known. Within one base of it there is no much larger clone, and no base qualities were kept.

The donors were healthy, HIV-negative adults with no recently reported acute infections or vaccinations. Every donor was a Caucasian adult residing in Nashville, Tennessee, USA. Magnetic negative selection was used to enrich CD4+ T cells, after which naive cells were positively selected on CD45RA and the negative fraction became the memory subset. After blood collection by leukapheresis, PBMCs were isolated using Ficoll-Histopaque density gradient centrifugation and then cryopreserved in the vapor phase of liquid nitrogen. Purity and quantity of every magnetically sorted T cell population were checked by analytical flow cytometry. Genomic DNA was isolated from each sorted fraction and quantified by UV absorbance on a Nanodrop 2000c. The CDR3 has 12 amino acids, counting the end cysteine and phenylalanine. Only the CDR3 portion is preserved as DNA: 36 bases, with reading frame beginning at the first base. V is cut by 4 bases and J by 5 bases, and the space between the germline ends is 9 bases. Sequences SGHDT (CDR1) and YYEEEE (CDR2) are obtained from the germline V gene.

Using the deep immunoSEQ assay, TCR CDR3 regions were amplified from genomic DNA by multiplex PCR. Extracted genomic DNA from each cell subset was distributed evenly across all wells of several immunoSEQ 96-well plates, and each plate was treated as a replicate. For sorted subsets, each replicate PCR was loaded with roughly 190 ng genomic DNA, equivalent to about 30,000 T cell genomes. Purified libraries were measured with a Qubit 3.0 fluorometer, size-checked on a Bioanalyzer 2100, and measured again with the KAPA Library Quantification kit. A separate single-read 150-cycle Illumina NextSeq 550 flow cell was used to sequence each immunoSEQ 96-well plate. Turning to the authors' computational methods: Because the immunoSEQ output held only junctional sequences and lacked quality scores, the filtering could not match the filtering applied to full-length reads. Sequences were annotated with PyIR, a Python wrapper for IgBLAST v1.9, using IMGT germline references to assign V/J genes and CDR3. Any read was removed if the V/J assignment was weak (E-value above 1e-6), the CDR3 was missing, or the read contained stop codons, out-of-frame junctions, or ambiguous translated residues. V3J clonotypes were defined as sequences sharing the same inferred V gene, J gene, and CDR3 amino acid sequence. Percentage overlap between repertoires was calculated by dividing the number of shared unique clonotypes by the size of the smaller repertoire. Richness of each repertoire was evaluated using RTK rarefaction, the Chao1 estimator, and Recon v2.1 estimates of unobserved clonotypes. For all TCRbeta clonotypes obtained by the gDNA method from a few donors, generation probabilities were computed with OLGA. Not all clones reach the TCRdb copy of this immuneACCESS table, which keeps in-frame sequences only. Checked studies attribute under half of the gap to unresolved V genes and leave the rest unexplained. V, J and clone size reflect that table, while D and trimming were determined from the DNA. This sample comprises under 2,500,000 clones, approximately 96% of them detected only once. Less than 0.15% of the sample is taken by the ten largest.

Source material: naive CD4+ T cells sorted from blood. The sample's cell subset or site label, in plain terms: CD45RA+ positively selected. The sequence was collected from a man in his late teens or twenties in good health. The chain is assembled from TRBV5-6 and TRBJ1-1; no confident D gene assignment can be made. The DNA reads as follows: TGTGCCAGCAGCACTCGGAGGACTGAAGCTTTCTTT. This translates into CASSTRRTEAFF.